This passage covers 5 T cell receptor beta chains from one sample sequenced in a study of Ad26.COV2.S vaccination and SARS-CoV-2 variants (dated by TCRdb to the early 2020s). Libraries were prepared through the immunoSEQ multiplex PCR assay. TCRdb mirrors the immuneACCESS table, restricted to in-frame sequences. Some clones are absent from its copies; in checked studies, under half trace to an unresolved V gene, and the reason for the others is unknown. The sample has about 320,000 clones on record, roughly 90% of them singletons. About 5% of the sample is held by the ten biggest clonotypes. The sample's treatment or condition label is to be understood as: around 19 received Ad26.COV2.S at low or high dose, single or two shots; five or six received placebo; per-sample allocation not given. Repertoires of vaccine and placebo recipients were sequenced from samples collected on day 63 after the first injection.

This sample comprised peripheral blood, obtained in a trial of Ad26.COV2.S vaccine versus placebo. The receptors were gathered from a person aged 18 to 59 who received the Ad26.COV2.S COVID-19 vaccine or a placebo.

This clone was found once. The chain combines TRBV27 with TRBJ1-1; 7 nucleotides match TRBD1. The CDR3 has 14 residues. Germline V lookup: CDR1 MNHEY, CDR2 SMNVEV (reference sequence). Trimming took 7 bases from V and 3 from J; bases not matched to a gene: 8. In nucleotides, the CDR3 is TGTGCCAGCAATAGGGGGCACTGGGACACTGAAGCTTTCTTT. Protein: CASNRGHWDTEAFF.

The V and J genes are TRBV19 and TRBJ1-1; D unresolved. With 5 bases removed from V and 0 bases from J, the gap between germline ends came to 7 bases. The CDR3 is 13 amino acids. Germline V gene lookup returns CDR1 LNHDA and CDR2 SQIVND (reference sequence). In DNA form, the CDR3 reads TGTGCCAGTAGTGTTTTGTTGAACACTGAAGCTTTCTTT. Its protein is CASSVLLNTEAFF.

The gene calls are TRBV28 and TRBJ2-1; TRBD1 agrees at 7 bases. With V trimmed by 3 bases and J by 5 bases, 13 bases remained unmatched. Germline CDR1 MDHEN, CDR2 SYDVKM. CDR3 size: 17 residues. This CDR3 reads CASSFAPTGARDNEQFF. CDR3 nucleotide sequence: TGTGCCAGCAGTTTCGCCCCCACAGGGGCTAGAGACAATGAGCAGTTCTTC.

This clone was picked up a small number of times. V is TRBV27 and J is TRBJ2-1; 13 bases are shared with TRBD2. Germline CDR1 and CDR2: MNHEY and SMNVEV (reference sequence). The junction had 6 bases not matched to a gene; V was cut back by 5 bases and J by 2 bases. CDR3 length: 17 amino acids. The CDR3 spells CASSLPGLAGAYNEQFF. The CDR3 DNA is TGTGCCAGCAGTCTCCCCGGACTAGCGGGGGCCTACAATGAGCAGTTCTTC.

V gene TRBV10-3 combines with J gene TRBJ2-1; D perhaps matches TRBD2 (5 bases). Trimming shortened V by 0 bases and J by 12 bases, and 15 bases separated the two germline ends. Germline CDR1 reads ENHRY; CDR2 reads SYGVKD. This CDR3 has 14 residues. CDR3 protein: CAISESLDLLPQFF. The CDR3 DNA is TGTGCCATCAGTGAGTCCCTGGACTTACTGCCGCAGTTCTTC.